This T cell receptor beta chain was sequenced during a study of CXCR3-negative and CXCR3-positive naive CD8 T cells. Study-level results: TRB CDR3 hydrophobicity was greater in CXCR3-positive naive cells than in CXCR3-negative naive cells. Expression of CXCR3 was partially reduced after cryopreservation, and fresh PBMCs were used in most assays. TRBV-TRBJ usage was alike in naive CXCR3-negative and CXCR3-positive cells but differed in memory cells. Naive subsets were similarly diverse, while memory CD8+ repertoires were much less diverse.

Worth noting for this clonotype: As yet, its antigen is unknown.

Naive cells were sorted as CD45RO-, CCR7+, CD27+ and CD95-. Germline lookup yields CDR1 DFQATT and CDR2 SNEGSKA (reference sequence). The CDR3 extends over 13 amino acids. Libraries of TRB cDNA were made by 5' RACE and carried UMIs. Reanalyzing the 5' RACE reads, TCRdb keeps one entry per CDR3 protein, without DNA. Recorded for this sample: tens of thousands of distinct CDR3 sequences. This TCR derives from a human donor in good health. Some clones in this sample may be carry-over from other donors' samples. The chain combines TRBV20-1 with TRBJ1-1; no DNA is available, so the TRBD1 call from TCRdb remains unchecked. The sequenced sample was naive CXCR3+ CD8+ T cells from blood. Subset defined: CD45RO-CCR7+CD27+CD95- naive CD8+ T cells expressing CXCR3 (TNR3+). CDR3 in amino acids: CSARPPGTTEAFF.